These T cell receptor beta chains were read from a single sample in a study of shared clonotypes between healthy human individuals. The table came from immunoSEQ multiplex PCR; TCRdb's copy has only in-frame clones and leaves some out. The table records around 2.5 million clones, roughly 93% of them present only once. Material: naive CD4+ T cells from PBMCs. These TCRs come from a man aged 18 to 30 in good health. Some clones in this sample may be carry-over from other donors' samples. CDR3s include the opening cysteine and the closing phenylalanine or tryptophan. The order of the fields is J gene, clone size, V gene, D gene, CDR3 DNA, CDR3 protein. A D gene is named only where the DNA matches it firmly. The size of a clone is reported for some rows only, either as once, few or many, or as a class for expanded clones.

TRBJ2-3 | . | TRBV5-1 | TRBD2 | TGCGCCAGCAGCCGGGGGGACTGGCTAAACACAGATACGCAGTATTTT | CASSRGDWLNTDTQYF
TRBJ2-2 | . | TRBV28 | TRBD1 | TGTGCCAGCAGTCCGCTCGGACAGGGGTACACCGGGGAGCTGTTTTTT | CASSPLGQGYTGELFF
TRBJ1-1 | . | TRBV19 | . | TGTGCCAGTAAGGAGGTTGGCAGGAACACTGAAGCTTTCTTT | CASKEVGRNTEAFF
TRBJ2-1 | . | TRBV11-3 | . | TGTGCCAGCAGGAATGGGGTAGGGGTCCGCAATGAGCAGTTCTTC | CASRNGVGVRNEQFF
TRBJ1-1 | . | TRBV5-1 | . | TGCGCCAGCCACAAACAGGGATTCACTGAAGCTTTCTTT | CASHKQGFTEAFF
TRBJ1-1 | . | TRBV6-6 | . | TGTGCCAGCAGTTACGGGGGATCGAACACTGAAGCTTTCTTT | CASSYGGSNTEAFF
TRBJ2-7 | . | TRBV4-2 | . | TGTGCCAGCAGCCAAGACGATAGCCCGGGGGTGTACGAGCAGTACTTC | CASSQDDSPGVYEQYF
TRBJ1-4 | . | TRBV2 | . | TGTGCCAGCAGTGATAGAGGTTCAACTAATGAAAAACTGTTTTTT | CASSDRGSTNEKLFF
TRBJ2-1 | . | TRBV18 | TRBD2 | TGTGCCAGCTCACCATGGACTAGCGGGGTCTCCTACAATGAGCAGTTCTTC | CASSPWTSGVSYNEQFF
TRBJ2-5 | . | TRBV7-9 | . | TGTGCCAGCAGCACCTACAGGGCGGGGATCGTGGAGCAGTACTTC | CASSTYRAGIVEQYF
TRBJ2-2 | . | TRBV29-1 | TRBD2 | TGCAGCGGGAGCGGGAGCCCCACCGGGGAGCTGTTTTTT | CSGSGSPTGELFF
TRBJ2-2 | . | TRBV5-4 | TRBD1 | TGTGCCAGCAGGAGGACAGGGGGCGCGGAAAAAGACGGGGAGCTGTTTTTT | CASRRTGGAEKDGELFF
TRBJ1-1 | few | TRBV30 | . | TGTGCCTGGAGTCCGGACAGCAACACTGAAGCTTTCTTT | CAWSPDSNTEAFF
TRBJ2-2 | . | TRBV7-8 | TRBD2 | TGTGCCAGCAGGGGGCTAGCGGGGAGGTCGGGCACCGGGGAGCTGTTTTTT | CASRGLAGRSGTGELFF
TRBJ2-1 | . | TRBV7-2 | TRBD2 | TGTGCCAGCAGCTTAGCACTAGCGGTGCGTAGCAATGAGCAGTTCTTC | CASSLALAVRSNEQFF
TRBJ2-5 | once | TRBV6-1 | TRBD1 | TGTGCCAGCAGTGGGATGACAGGGCAAGAGACCCAGTACTTC | CASSGMTGQETQYF
TRBJ2-3 | . | TRBV6-1 | TRBD1 | TGTGCCAGCAGGACAGGGGGGGCTGGTTCAGATACGCAGTATTTT | CASRTGGAGSDTQYF
TRBJ2-3 | . | TRBV5-1 | . | TGCGCCAGCAGCCCACGGATGCAACCCGTGTCCTTCCCCACAGATACGCAGTATTTT | CASSPRMQPVSFPTDTQYF
TRBJ2-2 | . | TRBV14 | . | TGTGCCAGCAGCCAAGGGGTGAAGTCCGGGGAGCTGTTTTTT | CASSQGVKSGELFF
TRBJ2-1 | . | TRBV7-2 | TRBD2 | TGTGCCAGCAGTAGGGCGGGGTCTAGCGGGCGCAATGAGCAGTTCTTC | CASSRAGSSGRNEQFF
TRBJ2-1 | . | TRBV9 | TRBD2 | TGTGCCAGCAGCCCAGCTAGCGGTTCCTACAATGAGCAGTTCTTC | CASSPASGSYNEQFF
TRBJ2-7 | once | TRBV5-4 | . | TGTGCCAGCAGCTCCGGGACGGGGACGTCCGAGCAGTACTTC | CASSSGTGTSEQYF
TRBJ2-5 | . | TRBV9 | TRBD1 | TGTGCCAGCAGCGCAGGGGGCTGGGGAGAGACCCAGTACTTC | CASSAGGWGETQYF
TRBJ2-6 | . | TRBV6-1 | . | TGTGCCAGCAGTGGCAGGGCTAAGAGCTCTGGGGCCAACGTCCTGACTTTC | CASSGRAKSSGANVLTF
TRBJ1-2 | . | TRBV28 | . | TGTGCCAGCACCCAGGGAGCTAACTATGGCTACACCTTC | CASTQGANYGYTF
TRBJ1-3 | . | TRBV19 | . | TGTGCCTGCGCACAGAGCTCTGGAAACACCATATATTTT | CACAQSSGNTIYF
TRBJ1-5 | . | TRBV6-5 | . | TGTGCCAGCAGTTATCAAATGGGGGGTCAGCCCCAGCATTTT | CASSYQMGGQPQHF
TRBJ1-4 | . | TRBV28 | . | TGTGCCAGCAGTTTAGAGGGGCTCTATGAAAAACTGTTTTTT | CASSLEGLYEKLFF
TRBJ2-3 | . | TRBV10-3 | TRBD2 | TGTGCCATCGGGACTAGCGGAATCACAGATACGCAGTATTTT | CAIGTSGITDTQYF
TRBJ2-3 | . | TRBV11-3 | TRBD1 | TGTGCCAGCAGCTTAGGCGGACAGGGTGGCACAGATACGCAGTATTTT | CASSLGGQGGTDTQYF
TRBJ2-5 | . | TRBV5-1 | TRBD2 | TGCGCCAGCAGCACCGGGACTAGCGGGAGAGGGGAGACCCAGTACTTC | CASSTGTSGRGETQYF
TRBJ2-6 | . | TRBV27 | . | TGTGCCAGCAGACACAGGACAGTAGGATACTCTGGGGCCAACGTCCTGACTTTC | CASRHRTVGYSGANVLTF
TRBJ2-7 | . | TRBV11-2 | . | TGTGCCAGCAGCTTGGCCTTCCAGAACGAGCAGTACTTC | CASSLAFQNEQYF
TRBJ2-3 | . | TRBV7-9 | TRBD2 | TGTGCCAGCAGCTCCGGTCGCGGGAGGGCCGGGACAGATACGCAGTATTTT | CASSSGRGRAGTDTQYF
TRBJ1-3 | . | TRBV10-3 | TRBD1 | TGTGCCATCAGTGGACAGGGTGGAGGAAACACCATATATTTT | CAISGQGGGNTIYF
TRBJ2-7 | . | TRBV11-2 | . | TGTGCCAGCAGCCAGGGTGGCTCGCTAGGACAAAAGCAGTACTTC | CASSQGGSLGQKQYF
TRBJ2-2 | . | TRBV9 | . | TGTGCCAGCAGCGTAGTGGTCTCGAACACCGGGGAGCTGTTTTTT | CASSVVVSNTGELFF
TRBJ2-1 | . | TRBV9 | . | TGTGCCAGCAGCATCGAGCCGGGCTCCTACAATGAGCAGTTCTTC | CASSIEPGSYNEQFF
TRBJ2-5 | . | TRBV2 | TRBD1 | TGTGCCGGCGGACAGGGCGGAGTGGGTCAGTACTTC | CAGGQGGVGQYF
TRBJ2-5 | . | TRBV6-5 | TRBD2 | TGTGCCAGCAGATTAGCGGGAGGCTGGCAAGAGACCCAGTACTTC | CASRLAGGWQETQYF
TRBJ2-2 | . | TRBV19 | TRBD2 | TGTGCCAGTAGAGTGACTAGCGGGAGATCCGGGGAGCTGTTTTTT | CASRVTSGRSGELFF
TRBJ1-1 | . | TRBV4-3 | . | TGCGCCAGCAGCCAAGATATGCAGGGGACTGAAGCTTTCTTT | CASSQDMQGTEAFF
TRBJ2-7 | . | TRBV2 | . | TGTGCCAGCAGTGACTTAGGGGGGGACGAGCAGTACTTC | CASSDLGGDEQYF
TRBJ2-1 | . | TRBV19 | . | TGTGCCAGTAACGCAGCTAGGAGGGATGAGCAGTTCTTC | CASNAARRDEQFF
TRBJ2-1 | . | TRBV4-1 | TRBD1 | TGCGCCAGCAGCCCAGCCCGACAGGGGAACAATGAGCAGTTCTTC | CASSPARQGNNEQFF
TRBJ2-1 | . | TRBV11-1 | . | TGTGCCAGCAGCTTAGGGAGGGTGGGGACGAGGCAAATCAAGCAGTTCTTC | CASSLGRVGTRQIKQFF
TRBJ1-2 | . | TRBV30 | . | TGTGCCTGGAGTTGGCTGGGGTTCGGCTATGGCTACACCTTC | CAWSWLGFGYGYTF
TRBJ2-3 | . | TRBV18 | . | TGTGCCAGCTCACCCCCAATGACAGATACGCAGTATTTT | CASSPPMTDTQYF